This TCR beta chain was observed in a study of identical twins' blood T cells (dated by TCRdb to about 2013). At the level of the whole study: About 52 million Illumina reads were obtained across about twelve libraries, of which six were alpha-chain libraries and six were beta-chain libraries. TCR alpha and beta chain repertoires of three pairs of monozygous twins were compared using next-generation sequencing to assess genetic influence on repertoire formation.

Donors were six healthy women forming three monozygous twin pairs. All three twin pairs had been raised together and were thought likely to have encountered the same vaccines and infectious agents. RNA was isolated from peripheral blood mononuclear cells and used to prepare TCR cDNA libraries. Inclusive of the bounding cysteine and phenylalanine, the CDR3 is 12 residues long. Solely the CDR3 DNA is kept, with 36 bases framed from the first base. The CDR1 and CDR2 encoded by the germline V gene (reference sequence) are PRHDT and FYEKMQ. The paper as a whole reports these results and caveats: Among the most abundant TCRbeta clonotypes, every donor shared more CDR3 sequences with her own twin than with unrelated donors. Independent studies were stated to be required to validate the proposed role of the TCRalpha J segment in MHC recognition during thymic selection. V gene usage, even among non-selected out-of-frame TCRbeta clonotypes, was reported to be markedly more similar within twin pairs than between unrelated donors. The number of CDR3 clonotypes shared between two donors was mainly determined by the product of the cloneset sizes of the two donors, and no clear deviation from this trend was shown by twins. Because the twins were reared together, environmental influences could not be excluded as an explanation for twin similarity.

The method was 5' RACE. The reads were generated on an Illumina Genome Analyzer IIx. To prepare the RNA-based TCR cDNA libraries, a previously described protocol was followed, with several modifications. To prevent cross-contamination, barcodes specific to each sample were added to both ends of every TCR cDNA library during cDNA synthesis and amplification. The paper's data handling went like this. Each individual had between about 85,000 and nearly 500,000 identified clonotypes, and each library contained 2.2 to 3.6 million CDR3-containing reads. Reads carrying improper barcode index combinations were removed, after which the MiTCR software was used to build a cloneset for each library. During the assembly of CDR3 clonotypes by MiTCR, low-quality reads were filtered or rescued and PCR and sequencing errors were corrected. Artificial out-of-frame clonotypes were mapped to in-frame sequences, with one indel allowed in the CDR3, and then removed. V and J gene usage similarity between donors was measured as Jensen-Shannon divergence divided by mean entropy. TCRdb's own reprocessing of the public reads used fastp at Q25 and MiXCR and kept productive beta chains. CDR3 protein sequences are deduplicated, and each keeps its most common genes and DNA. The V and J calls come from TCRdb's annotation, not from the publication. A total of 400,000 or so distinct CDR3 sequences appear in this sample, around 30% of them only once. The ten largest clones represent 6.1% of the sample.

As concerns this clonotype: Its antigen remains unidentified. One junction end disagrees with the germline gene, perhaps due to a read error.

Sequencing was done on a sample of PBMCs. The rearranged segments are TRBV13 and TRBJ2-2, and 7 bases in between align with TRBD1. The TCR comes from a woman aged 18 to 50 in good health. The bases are TGTACCAGCTTGACAGGGACCGGGGATCTGTTTTTT. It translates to CTSLTGTGDLFF.